The T cell receptor (beta chain) described here comes from a study of T cells in women clearing cervical HPV infection. Study background: Controls gave blood once infection was undetectable; cases at lesion identification. Regarding the study as a whole: Unknown T-cell numbers per sample may underlie the richness differences.

Assay: immunoSEQ multiplex PCR; the TCRdb copy retains only in-frame clones and omits some. The listing contains about 26,000 clones. Each participant carried one incident cervical HPV16 infection only. Deletions cut 3 bases from V and 1 base from J, with 9 bases between. Germline CDR1 KGHSH, CDR2 LQKENI. CDR3 length: 15 amino acids. In regard to this clone: Its antigen is as yet unknown. The read halts 3 residues ahead of the CDR3 end, with the missing end drawn from the germline J gene.

The chain joins TRBV18 to TRBJ2-2; possibly TRBD1 for D (5 bases). Sequenced sample: blood buffy coat. The source of this sequence is a woman aged 18 to 69 with a cervical HPV16 infection that either progressed to CIN3+ or cleared (not recorded which). The CDR3 sequence: CASSPRVENTGELFF. The CDR3 bases that were read are TGTGCCAGCTCACCCAGGGTAGAGAACACCGGGGAG.